The 18 T cell receptor beta chains listed next were all sequenced from one sample in a study of blood T cell repertoires in COVID-19 (dated by TCRdb to between 2020 and 2021). Libraries were prepared through the immunoSEQ multiplex PCR assay. TCRdb limited this immuneACCESS table to in-frame rearrangements with V and J called. A share of clones is missing; checked studies link under half to unresolved V genes, and the rest is unexplained. The sample table holds about 160,000 clones, of which roughly 84% were seen once. The leading ten clones occupy roughly 9% of the sample. What was sequenced was peripheral blood. The receptors originated from a woman of 80 years or more with active or convalescent COVID-19.

With regard to this clone: The sample carries other DNA sequences with the same CDR3. The chain joins TRBV27 to TRBJ2-3, with D perhaps TRBD1 (5 bases). The CDR3 runs 14 residues. The V and J ends lost 5 bases and 3 bases respectively, with 12 bases between them. Germline lookup yields CDR1 MNHEY and CDR2 SMNVEV (reference sequence). CDR3 coding DNA: TGTGCCAGCAGTAGGGGATCCGGGACAGATACGCAGTATTTT. It codes for CASSRGSGTDTQYF.

The chain uses TRBV5-1 and TRBJ1-6; D is unresolved. Per germline, CDR1 SGHRS and CDR2 YFSETQ. Trimming removed 0 bases at V and 9 bases at J, with 7 bases between. This CDR3 comprises 13 residues. The CDR3 region has the DNA TGCGCCAGCAGCTTGGCGGTTTCTTCACCCCTCCACTTT. Translated, it gives CASSLAVSSPLHF.

This chain links TRBV5-4 with TRBJ2-2; D may be TRBD2 (5 bases). V dropped 0 bases and J dropped 4 bases, with 10 bases sitting between them. CDR3 length: 15 amino acids. The germline V gene encodes CDR1 SGHNT and CDR2 YYREEE (reference sequence). The CDR3 reads CASSLAVTTTGELFF. The DNA for the CDR3 is TGTGCCAGCAGCTTGGCCGTGACTACCACCGGGGAGCTGTTTTTT.

This clone was picked up one time. The gene calls are TRBV12-5 and TRBJ1-2; 9 bases map to TRBD1. Germline V gives CDR1 LGHNT, CDR2 FRNRAP. This CDR3 region has 14 residues. V was pared by 7 bases and J by 5 bases, with 8 bases of the junction left unmatched. The CDR3 nucleotides read TGTGCTAGTGCCCTCAACAGGGGGCGTTATGGCTACACCTTC. Translation: CASALNRGRYGYTF.

The chain uses TRBV7-3 and TRBJ2-3, with unresolved D. Germline values: CDR1 SGHTA, CDR2 FQGTGA. The V end was cut by 2 bases, the J end by 4 bases, with 10 bases between. The CDR3 contains 14 residues. The CDR3 region is CASSLDPGSDTQYF. The CDR3 bases are TGTGCCAGCAGCTTAGATCCGGGTTCAGATACGCAGTATTTT.

The rearrangement links TRBV7-2 to TRBJ1-1, with D perhaps matching TRBD1 (5 bases). V gave up 2 bases and J gave up 1 base, with 11 bases separating them. Germline-derived CDR1 and CDR2 are SGHTA and FQGNSA. The CDR3 covers 15 residues. The CDR3 nucleotides read TGTGCCAGCAGCTTATGGGGCAGTTCGAACACTGAAGCTTTCTTT. Translation: CASSLWGSSNTEAFF. The full variable domain, rest sourced from reference TRBV7-2 and TRBJ1-1, is GAGVSQSPSNKVTEKGKDVELRCDPISGHTALYWYRQSLGQGLEFLIYFQGNSAPDKSGLPSDRFSAERTGGSVSTLTIQRTQQEDSAVYLCASSLWGSSNTEAFFGQGTRLTVV.

The CDR3 is CASSLARFSTDTQYF. Written as DNA, the CDR3 is TGTGCCAGCAGCTTAGCCAGGTTCAGCACAGATACGCAGTATTTT. The gene calls are TRBV11-2 and TRBJ2-3; no firm D call. CDR1 SGHAT and CDR2 FQNNGV come from the germline V gene. The CDR3 length is 15 residues. Trimming left V 1 base short and J 0 bases short, with 8 bases between.

This sequence joins TRBV20-1 and TRBJ1-5, with 9 bases matching TRBD1. After removal of 3 bases from V and 0 bases from J, the junction contained 12 bases not matched to a gene. Germline V gives CDR1 DFQATT, CDR2 SNEGSKA (reference sequence). The CDR3 runs 18 residues. In DNA, the CDR3 is TGCAGTGCTAGTACAACCACCCGGACAGGGGTTAGCAATCAGCCCCAGCATTTT. Protein: CSASTTTRTGVSNQPQHF.

The rearrangement uses TRBV9 and TRBJ2-3, with D perhaps matching TRBD1 (6 bases). With 0 bases removed from V and 3 bases from J, the gap between germline ends came to 11 bases. The CDR3 contains 15 residues. Germline assignment: CDR1 SGDLS and CDR2 YYNGEE. CDR3 residues: CASSVAGTNTDTQYF. CDR3 in DNA: TGTGCCAGCAGCGTAGCCGGGACAAATACAGATACGCAGTATTTT.

The V call is TRBV11-2, the J call TRBJ2-5; weak D call: TRBD1 (6 bases). Germline loops: CDR1 SGHAT, CDR2 FQNNGV. The CDR3 extends over 14 amino acids. Trimming took off 5 bases at V and 2 bases at J, with 12 bases between the two ends. CDR3 DNA: TGTGCCAGCAGCCGGGACAACCTTCAAGAGACCCAGTACTTC. This encodes CASSRDNLQETQYF.

In this sample, this clone turned up once. V is TRBV5-6 and J is TRBJ2-3; 7 nucleotides align to TRBD2. The germline V gene encodes CDR1 SGHDT and CDR2 YYEEEE. This CDR3 region has 19 residues. Unmatched junction bases numbered 20, after V lost 2 bases and J lost 5 bases. CDR3 DNA: TGTGCCAGCAGCTTCTTGCCTGGGCGGGAGCGACCGGGTGGAGATACGCAGTATTTT. Translation: CASSFLPGRERPGGDTQYF.

The V call is TRBV5-1, the J call TRBJ2-1; D perhaps matches TRBD2 (5 bases). The CDR3 has 20 residues. Germline CDR1 is SGHRS and CDR2 is YFSETQ. The ends were cut back, 4 bases at V and 1 base at J, with 27 bases in the middle. CDR3 protein: CASSPMRVVSQPDSYNEQFF. The CDR3 DNA reads as TGCGCCAGCAGCCCGATGAGGGTCGTCTCACAGCCCGATTCCTACAATGAGCAGTTCTTC. The full variable domain, rest sourced from reference TRBV5-1 and TRBJ2-1, is KAGVTQTPRYLIKTRGQQVTLSCSPISGHRSVSWYQQTPGQGLQFLFEYFSETQRNKGNFPGRFSGRQFSNSRSEMNVSTLELGDSALYLCASSPMRVVSQPDSYNEQFFGPGTRLTVL.

The chain links TRBV27 to TRBJ1-1; D is possibly TRBD1 (6 bases). Trimming took off 2 bases at V and 4 bases at J, with 8 bases between the two ends. Germline V gives CDR1 MNHEY, CDR2 SMNVEV (reference sequence). CDR3 size: 13 residues. CDR3 region: CASSLKGVTEAFF. For the CDR3, the DNA is TGTGCCAGCAGTTTAAAGGGGGTCACTGAAGCTTTCTTT.

The chain combines TRBV19 with TRBJ1-4, with D uncertain. Trimming pared 1 base from V and 4 bases from J, leaving 4 bases between. The CDR3 loop spans 13 amino acids. Germline V gene lookup returns CDR1 LNHDA and CDR2 SQIVND (reference sequence). The CDR3 here is CASSIGDNEKLFF. In DNA, the CDR3 is TGTGCCAGTAGTATAGGAGATAATGAAAAACTGTTTTTT.

V usage is TRBV7-2 and J usage is TRBJ1-2; D unresolved. Germline V gene sequence: CDR1 SGHTA, CDR2 FQGNSA. Trimming stripped 6 bases from V and 2 bases from J, with 10 bases between. This CDR3 comprises 13 residues. CDR3 in amino acids: CASSRPPNYGYTF. The CDR3 DNA reads as TGTGCCAGCAGTCGTCCCCCGAACTATGGCTACACCTTC.

This clone was counted between two and nine times. This chain connects TRBV5-1 to TRBJ1-1; 8 bases match TRBD1. Germline lookup yields CDR1 SGHRS and CDR2 YFSETQ. The CDR3 consists of 14 residues. V was pared by 3 bases and J by 6 bases, with 7 bases of the junction left unmatched. CDR3 region: CASSSTGQVAEAFF. For the CDR3, the DNA is TGCGCCAGCAGCTCAACGGGACAGGTGGCTGAAGCTTTCTTT. Drawing the rest from reference TRBV5-1 and TRBJ1-1, the complete variable domain is KAGVTQTPRYLIKTRGQQVTLSCSPISGHRSVSWYQQTPGQGLQFLFEYFSETQRNKGNFPGRFSGRQFSNSRSEMNVSTLELGDSALYLCASSSTGQVAEAFFGQGTRLTVV.

This clone showed up just a few times. The CDR3 is CASSQGGLDYEQYF. The DNA for the CDR3 is TGCGCCAGCAGCCAAGGCGGACTAGACTACGAGCAGTACTTC. The gene calls are TRBV4-3 and TRBJ2-7; TRBD2 matches 7 bases. V was clipped by 1 base and J by 3 bases; unmatched bases: 3. CDR3 size: 14 residues. From germline, CDR1 is LGHNA and CDR2 YSLEER.

CDR3 bases: TGTGCCAGCAGACGGGGGATTAGGTACGAGCAGTACTTC. This codes for CASRRGIRYEQYF. The chain uses TRBV12-3 or TRBV12-4 and TRBJ2-7; D is perhaps TRBD2 (6 bases). V shed 6 bases and J shed 4 bases, with 13 bases lying between them. The CDR3 is 13 amino acids.